This passage covers 15 T cell receptor beta chains from one sample sequenced in a study of STAT5B mutations in CD4+ large granular lymphocyte leukemia. Assay: immunoSEQ multiplex PCR; the TCRdb copy retains only in-frame clones and omits some. The data show over 45,000 clones, roughly 72% seen once. The sequencing sample was made of CD4+ T cells from blood buffy coats. Receptors were obtained from a human donor in good health.

The V gene is TRBV19, the J gene TRBJ2-5, with a tentative D call TRBD2 (6 bases). V lost 5 bases and J lost 7, with 20 bases in between. Per germline, CDR1 LNHDA and CDR2 SQIVND (reference sequence). The CDR3 length is 15 residues. This chain's CDR3 is CASSSRKGDGGTQYF. CDR3 in DNA: TGTGCCAGTAGTTCTAGAAAGGGAGACGGGGGGACCCAGTACTTC.

This clone was seen a handful of times. The genes are TRBV19 and TRBJ1-1; TRBD1 matches at 9 bases. The germline V gene has CDR1 LNHDA and CDR2 SQIVND (reference sequence). The CDR3 contains 14 residues. With 5 bases clipped from V and 4 bases from J, the junction kept 5 bases outside the gene matches. As DNA, the CDR3 is TGTGCCAGTAGTCGGACAGGGGATGTCACTGAAGCTTTCTTT. Translated: CASSRTGDVTEAFF.

The chain couples TRBV7-9 to TRBJ1-4; D call uncertain. V dropped 1 base and J dropped 8 bases, with 2 bases sitting between them. This CDR3 contains 11 residues. CDR1 SEHNR and CDR2 FQNEAQ come from the germline V gene (reference sequence). CDR3: CASSLDEKLFF. In DNA, the CDR3 is TGTGCCAGCAGCTTAGACGAAAAACTGTTTTTT. Together with reference TRBV7-9 and TRBJ1-4, the CDR3 gives the full variable domain: DTGVSQNPRHKITKRGQNVTFRCDPISEHNRLYWYRQTLGQGPEFLTYFQNEAQLEKSRLLSDRFSAERPKGSFSTLEIQRTEQGDSAMYLCASSLDEKLFFGSGTQLSVL.

The chain carries TRBV6-6 and TRBJ1-1; no clear D. Trimming took 4 bases from V and 3 from J, leaving 3 bases between them. The germline gives CDR1 MNHNY, CDR2 SVGAGI (reference sequence). The CDR3 is 11 amino acids. The CDR3: CASSSDTEAFF. DNA for the CDR3: TGTGCCAGCAGTTCGGACACTGAAGCTTTCTTT.

The gene calls are TRBV28 and TRBJ1-3; a possible D gene is TRBD1 (6 bases). V gave up 6 bases and J gave up 0 bases, with 9 bases separating them. CDR3 size: 14 residues. In germline, CDR1 is MDHEN, CDR2 SYDVKM. CDR3 sequence reads: CASRTGFSGNTIYF. In DNA, the CDR3 is TGTGCCAGCAGGACAGGCTTCTCTGGAAACACCATATATTTT.

This sequence joins TRBV11-2 and TRBJ1-2, with 8 bases identical to TRBD1. Germline CDR1 and CDR2: SGHAT and FQNNGV. After removal of 4 bases from V and 8 bases from J, the junction contained 6 bases not matched to a gene. The CDR3 spans 13 residues. As DNA, the CDR3 is TGTGCCAGCAGCTCAGGGGGCGCAGAAGGCTACACCTTC. Its translation is CASSSGGAEGYTF.

The V call is TRBV5-5, the J call TRBJ2-2; the D gene is possibly TRBD1 (6 bases). Germline CDR1 reads SGHKS; CDR2 reads YYEKEE (reference sequence). With 0 bases removed from V and 7 bases from J, the gap between germline ends came to 16 bases. This CDR3 has 16 amino acids. The CDR3 region has the DNA TGTGCCAGCAGCTTGGACAGGGATATAGTGGGCGGGGAGCTGTTTTTT. It codes for CASSLDRDIVGGELFF.

The chain uses TRBV5-1 and TRBJ1-1; D possibly corresponds to TRBD1 (5 bases). V lost 1 base, J lost 5 bases, and 12 bases lay in between. Germline CDR1 and CDR2: SGHRS and YFSETQ. The CDR3 totals 14 residues. CDR3: CASSLHQGRTEAFF. The CDR3 region has the DNA TGCGCCAGCAGCTTGCATCAGGGTCGGACTGAAGCTTTCTTT.

The chain combines TRBV6-6 with TRBJ1-4, with 7 bases aligning to TRBD1. This CDR3 region has 14 residues. Trimming cost V 4 bases and J 8 bases; bases outside gene matches: 7. Germline CDR1 and CDR2: MNHNY and SVGAGI (reference sequence). The CDR3, as DNA: TGTGCCAGCAGTTCCGACGACAGGGTCGAAAAACTGTTTTTT. It encodes CASSSDDRVEKLFF.

V and J are TRBV12-5 and TRBJ2-2, with D perhaps given as TRBD1 or TRBD2 (7 bases each). The CDR3 runs to 17 residues. With 0 bases removed from V and 5 bases from J, the gap between germline ends came to 16 bases. Germline V CDR1 and CDR2: LGHNT, FRNRAP. As DNA, the CDR3 is TGTGCTAGTGGTTTGGTACGACAGGGAGGGCTGACCGGGGAGCTGTTTTTT. It codes for CASGLVRQGGLTGELFF.

This chain joins TRBV5-1 and TRBJ2-1, with TRBD2 identical over 10 bases. After removal of 0 bases from V and 5 bases from J, the junction contained 5 bases not matched to a gene. Germline CDR1 SGHRS, CDR2 YFSETQ. This CDR3 is built from 16 residues. The CDR3 DNA reads TGCGCCAGCAGCTTGGATCCTAGCGGGGGACACAATGAGCAGTTCTTC. This sequence encodes CASSLDPSGGHNEQFF.

The V and J genes are TRBV7-8 and TRBJ2-7, with D possibly matching TRBD1 (5 bases). CDR3 length: 16 amino acids. Looked up from germline, CDR1 is SGHVS and CDR2 is FQNEAQ. The germline V and J ends were trimmed by 6 bases and 1 base, with 19 bases remaining between them. CDR3 sequence reads: CASRASRASPSYEQYF. The CDR3 DNA is TGTGCCAGCAGAGCTTCCAGGGCCTCCCCGTCCTACGAGCAGTACTTC.

The CDR3: CASSLGGSGAYEQYV. CDR3 DNA sequence: TGTGCCAGCAGCTTAGGTGGGAGCGGGGCCTACGAGCAGTACGTC. This rearrangement joins TRBV7-2 to TRBJ2-7; TRBD2 agrees at 7 bases. This CDR3 has 15 residues. Per germline, CDR1 SGHTA and CDR2 FQGNSA. V lost 1 base, J lost 2 bases, and 5 bases stayed unmatched.

J is TRBJ2-1 and V is TRBV29-1, with no clear D. The length of the CDR3 is 13 residues. Germline CDR1 is SQVTM and CDR2 is ANQGSEA. The V and J ends lost 4 bases and 7 bases respectively, with 14 bases between them. The CDR3 DNA follows: TGCAGCGTTGCGCCGTCAGGATTGAATGAGCAGTTCTTC. Its translation is CSVAPSGLNEQFF.

In this sample, this clone turned up once. The chain links TRBV14 to TRBJ1-6, with D unresolved. Germline-derived CDR1 and CDR2 are SGHDN and FVKESK. Trimming stripped 0 bases from V and 7 bases from J, with 7 bases between. The CDR3 sequence is 14 residues long. This chain's CDR3 is CASSQEFGNSPLHF. The CDR3 DNA follows: TGTGCCAGCAGCCAAGAGTTTGGCAATTCACCCCTCCACTTT.